These 24 T cell receptor beta chains were sequenced from one sample in a study of blood T cell repertoires in COVID-19. Measured with immunoSEQ multiplex PCR; TCRdb has only the in-frame clones, and not every one. The table has some 200,000 clones, roughly four fifths seen once; the top ten hold about 6%. The sequencing input was peripheral blood. These TCRs come from a woman between 35 and 50 years old with acute or convalescent COVID-19.

This clone has a handful of counts. The chain links TRBV27 to TRBJ1-2; 11 bases match TRBD1. Germline-derived CDR1 and CDR2 are MNHEY and SMNVEV (reference sequence). The length of the CDR3 is 14 residues. The V gene end was trimmed by 0 bases and the J gene end by 13 bases; junction bases not matched to a gene: 7. CDR3 region: CASSLSGTGGLGTF. The CDR3 region has the DNA TGTGCCAGCAGTTTATCAGGGACAGGGGGACTGGGCACCTTC.

There are a few counts of this clone. The chain is built from TRBV5-1 and TRBJ2-7, with TRBD2 matching 8 bases. CDR1 is SGHRS, CDR2 YFSETQ, per germline. This CDR3 is 15 amino acids long. The junction had 11 bases not matched to a gene; V was cut back by 4 bases and J by 5 bases. The CDR3 reads CASSPEPGLGDEQYF. For the CDR3, the DNA is TGCGCCAGCAGCCCAGAACCGGGACTAGGGGACGAGCAGTACTTC.

The chain has TRBV28 and TRBJ2-3; possibly TRBD2 for D (5 bases). The CDR3 has 14 amino acids. V was cut by 4 bases and J by 6 bases, with 14 bases left in between. Germline V gene lookup returns CDR1 MDHEN and CDR2 SYDVKM. The CDR3, as DNA: TGTGCCAGCAGTTCCCCCCCCGGCGGGGATACGCAGTATTTT. It specifies CASSSPPGGDTQYF.

The chain joins TRBV27 to TRBJ1-4, with a tentative D call TRBD1 (5 bases). The V gene lost 3 bases and the J gene lost 7 bases, with 12 bases spanning the gap. This CDR3 spans 14 amino acids. CDR1 is MNHEY, CDR2 SMNVEV, per germline (reference sequence). Here the CDR3 reads CASSLNRQTEKLFF. As DNA, the CDR3 is TGTGCCAGCAGTTTGAACAGACAGACTGAAAAACTGTTTTTT.

The chain recombines TRBV30 with TRBJ1-2; 10 nucleotides align to TRBD1. The CDR3 totals 15 residues. Trimming cost V 8 bases and J 0 bases; bases outside gene matches: 9. CDR1 is GTSNPN, CDR2 SVGIG, per germline (reference sequence). CDR3 nucleotide sequence: TGTGCCAGACAGGGGGCGCGGGATTCTAACTATGGCTACACCTTC. Its translation is CARQGARDSNYGYTF. The entire variable domain, with the rest obtained from reference TRBV30 and TRBJ1-2, is as follows: SQTIHQWPATLVQPVGSPLSLECTVEGTSNPNLYWYRQAAGRGLQLLFYSVGIGQISSEVPQNLSASRPQDRQFILSSKKLLLSDSGFYLCARQGARDSNYGYTFGSGTRLTVV.

The chain is built from TRBV6-1 and TRBJ1-6; 8 bases align to TRBD1. This CDR3 contains 14 residues. Looked up from germline, CDR1 is MNHNS and CDR2 is SASEGT. V was clipped by 3 bases and J by 7 bases; unmatched bases: 2. The CDR3 protein is CASSDPGGNSPLHF. The DNA for the CDR3 is TGTGCCAGCAGTGACCCAGGGGGCAATTCACCCCTCCACTTT.

As concerns this clone: This CDR3 is also generated by other DNA sequences in the sample. The CDR3 bases are TGTGCCAGCAGTTTAGGCAGAATATATGGCTACACCTTC. This translates into CASSLGRIYGYTF. This rearrangement joins TRBV12-3 or TRBV12-4 to TRBJ1-2; the D is unclear. With 1 base removed from V and 5 bases from J, the gap between germline ends came to 8 bases. The CDR3 has 13 residues.

The V and J genes are TRBV10-1 and TRBJ2-2, with D unclear. This CDR3 contains 15 residues. With 5 bases removed from V and 7 bases from J, the gap between germline ends came to 17 bases. Germline CDR1 WNHNN, CDR2 SYGVQD (reference sequence). The CDR3 protein is CASSRSEAPGGELFF. For the CDR3, the DNA is TGCGCCAGCAGTAGGAGCGAGGCACCCGGCGGGGAGCTGTTTTTT.

CDR3 sequence reads: CASSRTGVGPYGYTF. The CDR3 nucleotides read TGTGCCAGCAGCCGGACAGGGGTGGGGCCCTATGGCTACACCTTC. The chain is built from TRBV5-5 and TRBJ1-2; the match to TRBD1 covers 9 bases. J was trimmed by 4 bases and V by 4 bases; bases with no gene match: 8. In germline, CDR1 is SGHKS, CDR2 YYEKEE (reference sequence). The CDR3 spans 15 residues. Supplemented by reference TRBV5-5 and TRBJ1-2, the full variable domain reads DAGVTQSPTHLIKTRGQQVTLRCSPISGHKSVSWYQQVLGQGPQFIFQYYEKEERGRGNFPDRFSARQFPNYSSELNVNALLLGDSALYLCASSRTGVGPYGYTFGSGTRLTVV.

With respect to this clone: Other DNA sequences in this specimen translate into the identical CDR3. The chain couples TRBV9 to TRBJ1-1; 8 positions agree with TRBD1. With V trimmed by 2 bases and J by 0 bases, 3 bases remained unmatched. The CDR3 covers 15 residues. The germline V gene has CDR1 SGDLS and CDR2 YYNGEE. CDR3 sequence (DNA): TGTGCCAGCAGCGTCCGGACAGGGATGAACACTGAAGCTTTCTTT. Its translation: CASSVRTGMNTEAFF.

The chain employs TRBV28 and TRBJ1-5, with D hard to call. V was shortened by 6 bases and J by 0 bases, with 9 bases between the two germline ends. Per the germline V gene, CDR1 is MDHEN and CDR2 is SYDVKM. The CDR3 totals 14 residues. CDR3 coding DNA: TGTGCCAGCAGGTTCCCTTATAGCAATCAGCCCCAGCATTTT. This gives the protein CASRFPYSNQPQHF.

V is TRBV2 and J is TRBJ2-3; 11 positions match TRBD2. Germline V CDR1 and CDR2: SNHLY, FYNNEI. The ends lost 7 bases at V and 3 bases at J; junction bases unmatched: 3. The CDR3 consists of 14 residues. CDR3 amino acids: CASMTSGVTDTQYF. The CDR3 bases are TGTGCCAGCATGACTAGCGGGGTTACAGATACGCAGTATTTT.

This sequence joins TRBV2 and TRBJ2-2; 10 nucleotides match TRBD1. CDR3 length: 15 residues. Germline CDR1 is SNHLY and CDR2 is FYNNEI. J lost 11 bases, V lost 10 bases, and 16 bases had no gene match. CDR3 sequence: CAIRQGAAADGELFF. The CDR3 DNA sequence: TGTGCCATTCGACAGGGGGCTGCAGCGGACGGTGAGCTGTTTTTT.

This chain uses TRBV7-3 with TRBJ2-3; D perhaps matches TRBD2 (5 bases). Germline CDR1 and CDR2: SGHTA and FQGTGA. The CDR3 has 15 amino acids. The V end was cut by 5 bases, the J end by 4 bases, with 16 bases between. CDR3 sequence reads: CASSPNRRSADTQYF. The CDR3 coding sequence is TGTGCCAGCAGCCCGAATAGGAGGAGCGCAGATACGCAGTATTTT. The whole variable domain, remainder taken from reference TRBV7-3 and TRBJ2-3, is GAGVSQTPSNKVTEKGKYVELRCDPISGHTALYWYRQSLGQGPEFLIYFQGTGAADDSGLPNDRFFAVRPEGSVSTLKIQRTERGDSAVYLCASSPNRRSADTQYFGPGTRLTVL.

The gene calls are TRBV20-1 and TRBJ1-2; D ambiguous. The CDR3 covers 11 residues. Looked up from germline, CDR1 is DFQATT and CDR2 is SNEGSKA (reference sequence). V was pared by 6 bases and J by 8 bases, with 13 bases between. The CDR3 region has the DNA TGCAGTGCCCCGCTAACGGGAGGCTACACCTTC. This translates into CSAPLTGGYTF.

Only one count was recorded for this clone. The chain joins TRBV6-5 to TRBJ2-7; tentatively, D is TRBD1 (6 bases). Germline V gene sequence: CDR1 MNHEY, CDR2 SVGAGI. V was clipped by 0 bases and J by 4 bases, with 7 bases between them. This CDR3 spans 13 amino acids. CDR3 sequence (DNA): TGTGCCAGCAGTTACTCGGACAGATACGAGCAGTACTTC. Translating gives CASSYSDRYEQYF.

The chain carries TRBV3-1 (or the pseudogene TRBV3-2) and TRBJ2-3, with TRBD2 matching over 9 bases. CDR3 length: 14 amino acids. The V segment lost 1 base and the J segment 5 bases; nucleotides outside the gene matches: 1. From germline, CDR1 is LGHDT and CDR2 YNNKEL (reference sequence). Written as DNA, the CDR3 is TGTGCCAGCAGCCAAGTTAGCGGGGGAGATACGCAGTATTTT. It codes for CASSQVSGGDTQYF.

Regarding this clone: A junction end diverges from the germline sequence, so it may reflect a read error. This chain uses TRBV2 with TRBJ2-1; TRBD2 aligns across 14 bases. This CDR3 has 16 residues. Germline loops: CDR1 SNHLY, CDR2 FYNNEI. The DNA of the CDR3 is TGTGCCAGCAGCGAAGGACTAGCGGGAGGCGGGGATGAGCAGTTCTTC. This translates into CASSEGLAGGGDEQFF.

The V gene is TRBV9, the J gene TRBJ2-2, with 12 nucleotides matching TRBD2. The CDR3 is 17 residues long. Germline trimming cut 6 bases from V and 3 bases from J; bases unmatched to any gene: 9. The V gene's germline CDR1 is SGDLS and CDR2 YYNGEE. The CDR3 DNA reads as TGTGCCAGCACCAAAGGACTAGCGGGACCCTACACCGGGGAGCTGTTTTTT. Translated, it gives CASTKGLAGPYTGELFF.

The gene calls are TRBV6-5 and TRBJ1-6, with D maybe TRBD1 (5 bases). V was trimmed by 6 bases and J by 10 bases, leaving 19 bases between them. This CDR3 has 15 residues. Germline loops: CDR1 MNHEY, CDR2 SVGAGI. The CDR3 nucleotides read TGTGCCAGCAGGACGATGGAGGGGTTATGGTCACCCCTCCACTTT. Protein product: CASRTMEGLWSPLHF.

The chain links TRBV2 to TRBJ1-4, with D perhaps matching TRBD1 (5 bases). Per germline, CDR1 SNHLY and CDR2 FYNNEI. The CDR3 totals 15 residues. V shed 2 bases and J shed 8 bases, with 15 bases lying between them. CDR3 in DNA: TGTGCCAGCAGTGAATGGGGGGTAGGAGGCGAAAAACTGTTTTTT. This encodes CASSEWGVGGEKLFF.

The chain couples TRBV28 to TRBJ1-2; D perhaps matches TRBD1 (5 bases). The V and J ends lost 6 bases and 1 base respectively, with 18 bases between them. CDR1 and CDR2 from the germline V gene are MDHEN and SYDVKM. CDR3 size: 16 residues. CDR3 region: CASSPLGRGVNYGYTF. The CDR3 bases are TGTGCCAGCAGCCCTCTAGGGAGGGGTGTTAACTATGGCTACACCTTC.

In this sample, this clone turned up once. The chain couples TRBV4-1 to TRBJ2-7; D call uncertain. The CDR3 has 14 residues. V lost 3 bases and J 6 bases, leaving 15 bases between the germline ends. Per the germline V gene, CDR1 is MGHRA and CDR2 is YSYEKL. Here the CDR3 reads CASSHPGMMVEQYF. The CDR3 bases are TGCGCCAGCAGCCACCCAGGAATGATGGTCGAGCAGTACTTC.

The V and J genes are TRBV5-5 and TRBJ1-3; D call uncertain. CDR1 is SGHKS and CDR2 is YYEKEE in the germline V gene (reference sequence). V dropped 1 base and J dropped 0 bases, with 8 bases sitting between them. This CDR3 has 15 amino acids. CDR3 coding DNA: TGTGCCAGCAGCTTGTGGGCAGCCTCTGGAAACACCATATATTTT. Translating gives CASSLWAASGNTIYF.